The count of the clone carrying this T cell receptor beta chain is one. Its cognate antigen is unknown. Assaying covered 10^5 or so TCR templates per sample. Clones were read by immunoSEQ multiplex PCR, and TCRdb kept only the in-frame ones, dropping some. In the table there are approximately 94,000 clones, more than 95% of which are singletons. The data derive from a study of siplizumab effects on memory and regulatory T cells. General study findings and limits: In siplizumab cultures, the suppressive function of proliferating Tregs remained unconfirmed. Only a minority of proliferating CD4+ or CD8+ clones had an assignable naive or memory phenotype, with roughly 75-97% lacking one.

The germline gives CDR1 LNHDA, CDR2 SQIVND (reference sequence). The CDR3 has 15 residues. Trimming stripped 7 bases from V and 4 bases from J, with 17 bases between. The chain recombines TRBV19 with TRBJ2-1; D remains unclear. The clonotype was recovered from a human donor in good health. Sequencing was done on a sample of naive CD4+ T cells sorted from blood. The CDR3 spells CASKGRRGIYNEQFF. Here the CDR3 DNA reads TGTGCCAGTAAGGGCAGGCGAGGAATTTACAATGAGCAGTTCTTC.